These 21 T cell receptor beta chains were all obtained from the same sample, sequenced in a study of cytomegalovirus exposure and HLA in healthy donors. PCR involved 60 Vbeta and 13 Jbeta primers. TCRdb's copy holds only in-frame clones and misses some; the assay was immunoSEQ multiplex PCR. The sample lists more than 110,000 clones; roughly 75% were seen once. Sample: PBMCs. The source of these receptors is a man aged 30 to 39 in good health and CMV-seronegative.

The chain's CDR3 is CSGFMNTEAFF. The DNA of the CDR3 is TGCAGTGGTTTTATGAACACTGAAGCTTTCTTT. The V call is TRBV20-1, the J call TRBJ1-1; D ambiguous. V was clipped by 7 bases and J by 0 bases, with 6 bases between them. Germline V gene sequence: CDR1 DFQATT, CDR2 SNEGSKA (reference sequence). The CDR3 contains 11 residues.

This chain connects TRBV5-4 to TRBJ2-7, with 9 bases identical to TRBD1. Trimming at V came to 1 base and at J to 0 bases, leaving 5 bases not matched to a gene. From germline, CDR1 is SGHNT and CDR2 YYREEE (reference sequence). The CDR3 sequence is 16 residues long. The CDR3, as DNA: TGTGCCAGCAGCTTGATGGGACAGGGCCGCTCCTACGAGCAGTACTTC. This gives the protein CASSLMGQGRSYEQYF.

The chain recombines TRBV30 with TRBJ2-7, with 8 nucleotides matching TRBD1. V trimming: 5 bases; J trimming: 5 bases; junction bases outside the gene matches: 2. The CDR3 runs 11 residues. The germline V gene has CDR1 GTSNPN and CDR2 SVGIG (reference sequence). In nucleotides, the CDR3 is TGTGCCTGGGACAGGGGTCACGAGCAGTACTTC. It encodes CAWDRGHEQYF.

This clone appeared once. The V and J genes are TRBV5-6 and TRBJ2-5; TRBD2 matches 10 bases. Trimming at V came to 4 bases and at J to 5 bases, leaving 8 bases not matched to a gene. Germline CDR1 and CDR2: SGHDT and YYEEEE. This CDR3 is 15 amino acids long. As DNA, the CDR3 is TGTGCCAGCAGCGCTGCTAGCGGGAGTGGGGAGACCCAGTACTTC. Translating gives CASSAASGSGETQYF.

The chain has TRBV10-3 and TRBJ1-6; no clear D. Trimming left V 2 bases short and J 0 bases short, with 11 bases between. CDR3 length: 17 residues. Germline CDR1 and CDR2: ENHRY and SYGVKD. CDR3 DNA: TGTGCCATCAGTGAGAATCAGGATTTCTCCTATAATTCACCCCTCCACTTT. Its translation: CAISENQDFSYNSPLHF.

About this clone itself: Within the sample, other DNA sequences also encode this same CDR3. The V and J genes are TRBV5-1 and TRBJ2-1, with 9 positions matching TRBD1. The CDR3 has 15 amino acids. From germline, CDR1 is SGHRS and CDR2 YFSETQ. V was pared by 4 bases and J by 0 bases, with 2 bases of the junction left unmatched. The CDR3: CASSKGQGSYNEQFF. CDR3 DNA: TGCGCCAGCAGCAAGGGACAGGGCTCCTACAATGAGCAGTTCTTC.

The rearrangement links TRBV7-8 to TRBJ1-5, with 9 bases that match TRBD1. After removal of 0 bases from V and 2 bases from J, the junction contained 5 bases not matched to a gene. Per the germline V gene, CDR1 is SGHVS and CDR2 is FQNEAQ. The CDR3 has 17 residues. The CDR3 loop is CASSLATGGAGNQPQHF. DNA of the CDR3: TGTGCCAGCAGCTTAGCCACAGGGGGCGCAGGCAATCAGCCCCAGCATTTT.

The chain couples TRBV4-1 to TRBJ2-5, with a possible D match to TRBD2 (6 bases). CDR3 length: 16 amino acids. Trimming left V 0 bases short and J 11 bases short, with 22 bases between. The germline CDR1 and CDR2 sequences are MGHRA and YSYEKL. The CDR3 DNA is TGCGCCAGCAGCCAAGACCGGACGACTAGTTCTCGTGAGCAGTACTTC. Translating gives CASSQDRTTSSREQYF.

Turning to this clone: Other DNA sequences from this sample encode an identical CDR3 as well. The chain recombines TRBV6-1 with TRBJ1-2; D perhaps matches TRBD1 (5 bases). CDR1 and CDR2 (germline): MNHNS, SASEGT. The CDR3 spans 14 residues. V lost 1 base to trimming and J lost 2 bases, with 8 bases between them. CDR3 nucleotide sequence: TGTGCCAGCAGTGAAGGCAGGGTCAACTATGGCTACACCTTC. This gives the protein CASSEGRVNYGYTF.

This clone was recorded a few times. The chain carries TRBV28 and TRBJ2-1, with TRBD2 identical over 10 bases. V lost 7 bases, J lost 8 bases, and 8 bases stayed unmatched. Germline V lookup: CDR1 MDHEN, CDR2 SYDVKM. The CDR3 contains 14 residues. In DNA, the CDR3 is TGTGCCAGCACGCTAGCGGGAGCGGTCGATGAGCAGTTCTTC. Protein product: CASTLAGAVDEQFF.

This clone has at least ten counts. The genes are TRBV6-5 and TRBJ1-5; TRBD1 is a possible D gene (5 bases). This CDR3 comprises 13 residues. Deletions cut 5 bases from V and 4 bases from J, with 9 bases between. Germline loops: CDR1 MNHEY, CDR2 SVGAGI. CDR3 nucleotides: TGTGCCAGCAGTCTCCGACAGAATCAGCCCCAGCATTTT. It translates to CASSLRQNQPQHF.

The CDR3 here is CASVGQGNIQYF. The DNA for the CDR3 is TGTGCCAGCGTGGGACAGGGTAACATTCAGTACTTC. The chain has TRBV2 and TRBJ2-4; 9 nucleotides match TRBD1. The CDR3 is 12 residues long. V lost 8 bases and J lost 7; bases outside the gene matches: 3. CDR1 and CDR2 from the germline V gene are SNHLY and FYNNEI.

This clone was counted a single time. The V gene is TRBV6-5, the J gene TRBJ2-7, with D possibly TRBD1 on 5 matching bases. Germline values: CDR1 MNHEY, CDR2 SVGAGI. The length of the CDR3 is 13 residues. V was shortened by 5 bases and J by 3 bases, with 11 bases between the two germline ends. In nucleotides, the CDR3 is TGTGCCAGCAGTGAATTGACAGTCTACGAGCAGTACTTC. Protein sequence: CASSELTVYEQYF.

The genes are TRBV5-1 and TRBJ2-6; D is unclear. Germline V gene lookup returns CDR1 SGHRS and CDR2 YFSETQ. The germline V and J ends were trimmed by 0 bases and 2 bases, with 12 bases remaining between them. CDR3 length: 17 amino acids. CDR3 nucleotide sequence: TGCGCCAGCAGCTTGGCGTCAGGAACGACTGGGGCCAACGTCCTGACTTTC. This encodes CASSLASGTTGANVLTF. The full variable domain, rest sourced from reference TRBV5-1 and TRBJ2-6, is KAGVTQTPRYLIKTRGQQVTLSCSPISGHRSVSWYQQTPGQGLQFLFEYFSETQRNKGNFPGRFSGRQFSNSRSEMNVSTLELGDSALYLCASSLASGTTGANVLTFGAGSRLTVL.

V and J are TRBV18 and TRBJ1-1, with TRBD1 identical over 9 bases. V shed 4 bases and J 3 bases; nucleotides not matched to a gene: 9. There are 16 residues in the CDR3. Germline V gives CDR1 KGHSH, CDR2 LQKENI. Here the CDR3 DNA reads TGTGCCAGCTCACTCACAGGGGGCGTCGGGGACACTGAAGCTTTCTTT. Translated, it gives CASSLTGGVGDTEAFF.

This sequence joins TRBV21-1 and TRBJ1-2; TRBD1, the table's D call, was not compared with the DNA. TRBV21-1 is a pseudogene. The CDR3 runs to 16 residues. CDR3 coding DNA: TGTGCCAGCAGCTCAACGAGACAGCTCCCTAACTATGGCTACACCTTC. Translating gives CASSSTRQLPNYGYTF.

CDR3 DNA: TGTGCCAGCAGCCAAGACCCCGCGGGACTGGGGGATTCACCCCTCCACTTT. Translation: CASSQDPAGLGDSPLHF. The chain is built from TRBV4-2 and TRBJ1-6; weak D call: TRBD1 (5 bases). Between the trimmed V and J ends, which lost 0 bases and 8 bases, there was a span of 17 bases. The germline V gene encodes CDR1 LGHNA and CDR2 YNFKEQ. The CDR3 has 17 amino acids.

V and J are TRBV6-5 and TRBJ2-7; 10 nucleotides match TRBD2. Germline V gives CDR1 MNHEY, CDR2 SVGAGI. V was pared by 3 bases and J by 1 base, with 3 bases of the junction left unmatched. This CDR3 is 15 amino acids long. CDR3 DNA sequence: TGTGCCAGCAGTTATAGCGGGAGGAGTTCCTACGAGCAGTACTTC. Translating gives CASSYSGRSSYEQYF.

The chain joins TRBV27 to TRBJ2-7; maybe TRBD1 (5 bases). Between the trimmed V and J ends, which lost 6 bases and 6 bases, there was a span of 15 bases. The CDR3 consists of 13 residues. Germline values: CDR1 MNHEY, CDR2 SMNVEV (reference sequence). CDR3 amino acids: CASRDWGRGEQYF. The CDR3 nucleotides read TGTGCCAGCAGGGATTGGGGCAGAGGCGAGCAGTACTTC.

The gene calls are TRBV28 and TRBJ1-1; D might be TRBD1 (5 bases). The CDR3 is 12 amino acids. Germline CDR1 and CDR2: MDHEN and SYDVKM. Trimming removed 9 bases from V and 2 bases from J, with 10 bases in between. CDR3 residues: CASRGSNTEAFF. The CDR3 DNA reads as TGTGCCAGTCGGGGGAGTAACACTGAAGCTTTCTTT.

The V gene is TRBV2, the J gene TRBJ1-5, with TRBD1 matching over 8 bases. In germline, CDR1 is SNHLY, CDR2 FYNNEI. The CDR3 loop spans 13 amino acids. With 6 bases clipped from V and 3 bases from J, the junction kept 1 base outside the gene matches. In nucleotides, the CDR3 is TGTGCCAGCAGGGGACAGGACAATCAGCCCCAGCATTTT. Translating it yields CASRGQDNQPQHF. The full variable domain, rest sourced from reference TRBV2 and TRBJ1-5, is EPEVTQTPSHQVTQMGQEVILRCVPISNHLYFYWYRQILGQKVEFLVSFYNNEISEKSEIFDDQFSVERPDGSNFTLKIRSTKLEDSAMYFCASRGQDNQPQHFGDGTRLSIL.